The next 22 T cell receptor beta chains were all read from a single sample in a study of T cells in Graves' hyperthyroidism and ophthalmopathy. RNA transcripts yielded amplified TCR beta CDR3 regions. TCR CDR3 underwent first-round RT-PCR with the HTBI primer set. MiXCR was run by TCRdb on the multiplex PCR reads, yielding one entry per CDR3 protein. The sample lists over 500,000 distinct CDR3 sequences, about 15% occurring once. The sequenced material came from blood. Receptor source: a woman aged 25 to 45 with Graves' ophthalmopathy.

This clonotype was picked up many times. The gene calls are TRBV5-4 and TRBJ2-1, with TRBD2 as a possible D gene (5 bases). V was pared by 4 bases and J by 0 bases, with 11 bases between. There are 15 residues in the CDR3. Germline CDR1 is SGHNT and CDR2 is YYREEE (reference sequence). The CDR3 nucleotides read TGTGCCAGCAGCGACCGAGCGGACTCCTACAATGAGCAGTTCTTC. Amino acids: CASSDRADSYNEQFF.

This chain joins TRBV6-1 and TRBJ2-2, with a weak D call TRBD2 (5 bases). Germline values: CDR1 MNHNS, CDR2 SASEGT. The V and J ends lost 6 bases and 7 bases respectively, with 15 bases between them. CDR3 length: 14 amino acids. CDR3 region: CASSPQLVGGELFF. In DNA form, the CDR3 reads TGTGCCAGCAGCCCCCAACTAGTTGGCGGGGAGCTGTTTTTT.

This clonotype has just a few counts. The J gene is TRBJ2-7, the V gene TRBV4-3; TRBD2 matches 7 bases. Germline CDR1 LGHNA, CDR2 YSLEER. This CDR3 contains 14 residues. Unmatched junction bases numbered 0, after V lost 1 base and J lost 0 bases. CDR3: CASSQGTSSYEQYF. The CDR3 region has the DNA TGCGCCAGCAGCCAAGGGACTAGCTCCTACGAGCAGTACTTC.

This clonotype was detected ten times or more. J is TRBJ1-2 and V is TRBV20-1, with D perhaps TRBD1 (5 bases). V lost 3 bases to trimming and J lost 3 bases, with 14 bases between them. The CDR3 spans 14 residues. Germline CDR1 is DFQATT and CDR2 is SNEGSKA (reference sequence). The CDR3 protein is CSARGEHSHYGYTF. CDR3 coding DNA: TGCAGTGCTAGGGGGGAACACAGCCACTATGGCTACACCTTC.

This clonotype was picked up many times. The chain employs TRBV7-2 and TRBJ2-7; 9 positions agree with TRBD2. The CDR3 has 15 residues. From germline, CDR1 is SGHTA and CDR2 FQGNSA. V shed 5 bases and J 6 bases; nucleotides not matched to a gene: 11. The DNA for the CDR3 is TGTGCCAGCAGCAGAGCAGGGACTAGCACCCTCGAGCAGTACTTC. This gives the protein CASSRAGTSTLEQYF.

This clonotype was observed a handful of times. The chain recombines TRBV20-1 with TRBJ2-1, with TRBD2 as a possible D gene (5 bases). This CDR3 region has 12 residues. Germline-derived CDR1 and CDR2 are DFQATT and SNEGSKA (reference sequence). Trimming shortened V by 3 bases and J by 8 bases, and 11 bases separated the two germline ends. The CDR3, as DNA: TGCAGTGCTAGGGAGCGGTTGGATGAGCAGTTCTTC. It translates to CSARERLDEQFF.

This clonotype was found many times. The gene calls are TRBV30 and TRBJ1-1; the D gene is possibly TRBD1 (5 bases). The germline V gene has CDR1 GTSNPN and CDR2 SVGIG (reference sequence). Between the trimmed V and J ends, which lost 4 bases and 2 bases, there was a span of 14 bases. The CDR3 runs 14 residues. The CDR3 sequence is CAWNRDGINTEAFF. The CDR3 bases are TGTGCCTGGAACCGGGACGGAATAAACACTGAAGCTTTCTTT.

This clonotype appeared many times. The chain couples TRBV7-2 to TRBJ2-4; a weak D match, TRBD2 (6 bases). V was cut by 5 bases and J by 1 base, with 15 bases left in between. There are 16 residues in the CDR3. Germline V lookup: CDR1 SGHTA, CDR2 FQGNSA. The CDR3 DNA is TGTGCCAGCAGCCAAGCGTTGGGGAGGGCCAAAAACATTCAGTACTTC. Protein: CASSQALGRAKNIQYF.

This clonotype was observed a handful of times. The chain joins TRBV19 to TRBJ2-2, with 12 bases aligning to TRBD2. With 7 bases clipped from V and 2 bases from J, the junction kept 5 bases outside the gene matches. CDR1 and CDR2 (germline): LNHDA, SQIVND (reference sequence). The CDR3 is 16 residues long. As DNA, the CDR3 is TGTGCCAGTACCGTACTAGCGGGAGGAAACACCGGGGAGCTGTTTTTT. This encodes CASTVLAGGNTGELFF.

The chain uses TRBV6-1 and TRBJ1-2; the D gene is possibly TRBD1 (6 bases). The CDR3 covers 13 residues. V was cut by 5 bases and J by 8 bases, with 15 bases left in between. The V gene's germline CDR1 is MNHNS and CDR2 SASEGT. CDR3 bases: TGTGCCAGCAGTTCCCAGGGGTACGGCGGCTACACCTTC. Protein: CASSSQGYGGYTF.

This clonotype has at least ten counts. J is TRBJ1-1 and V is TRBV28; 10 positions agree with TRBD1. Germline lookup yields CDR1 MDHEN and CDR2 SYDVKM. Trimming cost V 7 bases and J 0 bases; bases outside gene matches: 14. The CDR3 loop spans 18 amino acids. This CDR3 is CASTMTGGGGYMNTEAFF. CDR3 coding DNA: TGTGCCAGCACCATGACAGGGGGCGGAGGTTATATGAACACTGAAGCTTTCTTT.

This clonotype was observed at least ten times. V and J are TRBV7-9 and TRBJ2-3; D perhaps matches TRBD1 (7 bases). The CDR3 consists of 16 residues. V was cut by 0 bases and J by 0 bases, with 10 bases left in between. CDR1 is SEHNR and CDR2 is FQNEAQ in the germline V gene (reference sequence). The CDR3 nucleotides read TGTGCCAGCAGCTTAGCGCAGGGGGGAAGCACAGATACGCAGTATTTT. This encodes CASSLAQGGSTDTQYF.

This clonotype appeared many times. J is TRBJ1-5 and V is TRBV30, with unresolved D. The CDR3 contains 11 residues. CDR1 and CDR2 from the germline V gene are GTSNPN and SVGIG (reference sequence). The V and J ends lost 5 bases and 3 bases respectively, with 5 bases between them. CDR3 residues: CAWDSNQPQHF. CDR3 DNA: TGTGCCTGGGACTCCAATCAGCCCCAGCATTTT.

This clonotype has a handful of counts. Here the CDR3 DNA reads TGTGCCAGCAGCTTGCCAGCCTCTGGAAACACCATATATTTT. This gives the protein CASSLPASGNTIYF. The chain employs TRBV5-6 and TRBJ1-3; the D is unclear. V dropped 1 base and J dropped 0 bases, with 5 bases sitting between them. This CDR3 is 14 amino acids long. Germline V gene sequence: CDR1 SGHDT, CDR2 YYEEEE.

In this sample, this clonotype turned up many times. The chain is built from TRBV3-1 and TRBJ1-4; 9 bases fit TRBD1. Per germline, CDR1 LGHDT and CDR2 YNNKEL (reference sequence). V lost 0 bases and J lost 10; bases outside the gene matches: 6. This CDR3 has 15 residues. The CDR3 nucleotides read TGTGCCAGCAGCCAAGATCGCCCGACAGGGGGAAAACTGTTTTTT. Translation gives CASSQDRPTGGKLFF.

This clonotype came up a few times. This rearrangement joins TRBV20-1 to TRBJ2-7; 9 nucleotides line up with TRBD2. CDR3 size: 16 residues. Germline trimming cut 0 bases from V and 5 bases from J; bases unmatched to any gene: 11. Germline CDR1 is DFQATT and CDR2 is SNEGSKA (reference sequence). The CDR3 is CSAREPREGPRDEQYF. For the CDR3, the DNA is TGCAGTGCTAGAGAACCGCGGGAGGGCCCTAGGGACGAGCAGTACTTC.

This clonotype was counted at least ten times. The chain employs TRBV4-3 and TRBJ2-3; D is perhaps TRBD1 (6 bases). The germline CDR1 and CDR2 sequences are LGHNA and YSLEER. V was shortened by 2 bases and J by 5 bases, with 11 bases between the two germline ends. The CDR3 is 14 amino acids. CDR3 region: CASSQRDTEDTQYF. For the CDR3, the DNA is TGCGCCAGCAGCCAACGGGACACCGAAGATACGCAGTATTTT.

There are many counts of this clonotype. The V and J genes are TRBV20-1 and TRBJ2-1; no reliable D call. CDR3 length: 15 amino acids. V was shortened by 4 bases and J by 2 bases, with 15 bases between the two germline ends. The germline V gene has CDR1 DFQATT and CDR2 SNEGSKA (reference sequence). The CDR3 sequence: CSAKKEPGPYNEQFF. Written as DNA, the CDR3 is TGCAGTGCTAAGAAGGAGCCAGGTCCCTACAATGAGCAGTTCTTC.

As concerns this clonotype: A read error is possible here, since a much larger clone lies one base away. V is TRBV6-9 and J is TRBJ2-7, with D perhaps matching TRBD2 (5 bases). Germline values: CDR1 MNHGY, CDR2 SVAAGI. Deletions cut 7 bases from V and 5 bases from J, with 15 bases between. The CDR3 is 13 amino acids. The CDR3 nucleotides are TGTGCCAGCAATTACAGCGGCTACCACGAGCAGTACTTC. The encoded protein is CASNYSGYHEQYF.

This clonotype was seen only a few times. This chain uses TRBV10-2 with TRBJ2-7, with 10 bases aligning to TRBD2. V dropped 5 bases and J dropped 6; count of bases not matched to a gene: 4. Germline CDR1 and CDR2: WSHSY and SAAADI. The CDR3 is made up of 13 amino acids. CDR3 nucleotides: TGCGCCAGCAGTCTAGCGGGAGCCCGCGAGCAGTACTTC. Residues: CASSLAGAREQYF.

At least ten counts were recorded for this clonotype. This chain connects TRBV7-9 to TRBJ2-7, with D maybe TRBD1 (6 bases). The CDR3 spans 20 residues. Per germline, CDR1 SEHNR and CDR2 FQNEAQ (reference sequence). The V gene lost 0 bases and the J gene lost 3 bases, with 27 bases spanning the gap. The CDR3 DNA is TGTGCCAGCAGCTTAGCGATGCACTTGTATGGGGACACACCTTTCTACGAGCAGTACTTC. This gives the protein CASSLAMHLYGDTPFYEQYF. The whole variable domain, filled in from reference TRBV7-9 and TRBJ2-7, reads DTGVSQNPRHKITKRGQNVTFRCDPISEHNRLYWYRQTLGQGPEFLTYFQNEAQLEKSRLLSDRFSAERPKGSFSTLEIQRTEQGDSAMYLCASSLAMHLYGDTPFYEQYFGPGTRLTVT.

This clonotype was counted a few times. The rearrangement links TRBV27 to TRBJ2-3, with D perhaps matching TRBD2 (6 bases). CDR1 and CDR2 (germline): MNHEY, SMNVEV (reference sequence). This CDR3 contains 14 residues. V was trimmed by 3 bases and J by 6 bases, leaving 13 bases between them. The CDR3 region has the DNA TGTGCCAGCAGTTTCGGGACTCGGGCCGATACGCAGTATTTT. Translating gives CASSFGTRADTQYF.